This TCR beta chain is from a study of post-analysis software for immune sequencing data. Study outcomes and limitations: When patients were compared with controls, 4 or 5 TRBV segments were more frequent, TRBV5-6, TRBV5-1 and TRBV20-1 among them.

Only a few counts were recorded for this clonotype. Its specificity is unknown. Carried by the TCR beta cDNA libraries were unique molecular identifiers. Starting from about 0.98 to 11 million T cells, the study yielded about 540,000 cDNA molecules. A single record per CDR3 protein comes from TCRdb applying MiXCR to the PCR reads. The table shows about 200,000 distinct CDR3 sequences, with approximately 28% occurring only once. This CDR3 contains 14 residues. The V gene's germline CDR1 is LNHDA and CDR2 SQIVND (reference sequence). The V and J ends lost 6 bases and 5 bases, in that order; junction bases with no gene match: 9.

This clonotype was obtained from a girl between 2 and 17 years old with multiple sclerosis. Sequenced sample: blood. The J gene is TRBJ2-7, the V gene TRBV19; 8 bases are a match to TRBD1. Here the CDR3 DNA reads TGTGCCAGTAGCCGGACAGGGAGATTCGACGAGCAGTACTTC. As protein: CASSRTGRFDEQYF.